One and the same sample provided the 11 T cell receptor beta chains below, sequenced in a study of regulatory T cells in long-lasting Graves disease. Time point specified: newly diagnosed GD, antithyroid drugs for less than 3 months. After RNA was extracted from PBMCs, the TCR library was made from it. Libraries of TCR beta came from iRepertoire HTBI primers plus Arm-PCR of CDR3 regions. TCRdb re-derived calls from the multiplex PCR reads in MiXCR, one entry per CDR3 protein. Of roughly 530,000 distinct CDR3 sequences listed, roughly a sixth are singletons. These data are also associated with another study on T cells in Graves' hyperthyroidism and ophthalmopathy.

The specimen was peripheral blood mononuclear cells (PBMCs), collected at new diagnosis, from a patient treated with antithyroid drugs. All receptors derive from a middle-aged woman with Graves disease.

This clonotype occurred a few times. The V gene is TRBV3-1, the J gene TRBJ1-6; 7 bases are a match to TRBD1. The V and J ends lost 5 bases and 4 bases, in that order; junction bases with no gene match: 5. CDR1 is LGHDT and CDR2 is YNNKEL in the germline V gene (reference sequence). The CDR3 has 15 amino acids. Here the CDR3 DNA reads TGTGCCAGCAGCAGGGGGCTGCAGTATAATTCACCCCTCCACTTT. Residues: CASSRGLQYNSPLHF.

This clonotype occurred many times. This chain uses TRBV12-3 or TRBV12-4 with TRBJ2-1; D is unresolved. V was pared by 5 bases and J by 9 bases, with 8 bases between. The CDR3 runs to 11 residues. The CDR3 protein is CASSPSTEQFF. The CDR3 DNA reads as TGTGCCAGCAGTCCTTCAACTGAGCAGTTCTTC.

The V gene is TRBV24-1, the J gene TRBJ2-7; D is possibly TRBD1 (6 bases). Germline V CDR1 and CDR2: KGHDR, SFDVKD. V lost 4 bases to trimming and J lost 3 bases, with 15 bases between them. The length of the CDR3 is 15 residues. In nucleotides, the CDR3 is TGTGCCACCAGTGAAGGGGGATCGGGGAACTACGAGCAGTACTTC. This encodes CATSEGGSGNYEQYF.

This clonotype was seen ten or more times. This chain connects TRBV5-5 to TRBJ2-5, with TRBD1 matching 8 bases. The CDR3 covers 15 residues. CDR1 is SGHKS, CDR2 YYEKEE, per germline (reference sequence). V lost 4 bases and J lost 5; bases outside the gene matches: 10. The CDR3 is CASSNDRGGRETQYF. Here the CDR3 DNA reads TGTGCCAGCAGCAACGACAGGGGAGGTCGGGAGACCCAGTACTTC.

This chain uses TRBV9 with TRBJ1-2, with D perhaps TRBD1 (5 bases). V was trimmed by 4 bases and J by 8 bases, leaving 18 bases between them. Germline assignment: CDR1 SGDLS and CDR2 YYNGEE. The CDR3 runs to 14 residues. The CDR3 DNA reads as TGTGCCAGCAGCTCGGGACGGCCGAATCTCGGCTACACCTTC. Its translation: CASSSGRPNLGYTF. Combining the CDR3 with reference TRBV9 and TRBJ1-2 gives the whole variable domain DSGVTQTPKHLITATGQRVTLRCSPRSGDLSVYWYQQSLDQGLQFLIQYYNGEERAKGNILERFSAQQFPDLHSELNLSSLELGDSALYFCASSSGRPNLGYTFGSGTRLTVV.

This chain connects TRBV6-1 to TRBJ2-7; D might be TRBD1 (7 bases). The CDR3 is 12 residues long. Looked up from germline, CDR1 is MNHNS and CDR2 is SASEGT. CDR3 loop: CGAGQRPYEQYF. CDR3 sequence (DNA): TGTGGGGCGGGACAGCGCCCCTACGAGCAGTACTTC.

The chain links TRBV3-1 to TRBJ2-6, with D uncertain. V was clipped by 0 bases and J by 2 bases, with 5 bases between them. Per germline, CDR1 LGHDT and CDR2 YNNKEL (reference sequence). This CDR3 is built from 15 residues. The CDR3: CASSQDSTGANVLTF. CDR3 coding DNA: TGTGCCAGCAGCCAAGATTCGACTGGGGCCAACGTCCTGACTTTC.

This clonotype came up many times. The J gene is TRBJ2-3, the V gene TRBV6-9; D uncertain. The CDR3 extends over 14 amino acids. The germline gives CDR1 MNHGY, CDR2 SVAAGI. The ends were cut back, 3 bases at V and 4 bases at J, with 11 bases in the middle. CDR3 in amino acids: CASSYSRPSDTQYF. The CDR3 DNA follows: TGTGCCAGCAGTTACTCTCGACCCTCAGATACGCAGTATTTT.

This clonotype has at least ten counts. The chain joins TRBV2 to TRBJ2-3; no clear D. The CDR3 contains 12 residues. In germline, CDR1 is SNHLY, CDR2 FYNNEI. Trimming took off 6 bases at V and 1 base at J, with 5 bases between the two ends. In DNA, the CDR3 is TGTGCCAGCAGCGCCGGCACAGATACGCAGTATTTT. Protein product: CASSAGTDTQYF.

This clonotype occurred many times. The chain couples TRBV6-5 to TRBJ1-1, with D uncertain. Trimming took 2 bases from V and 0 from J, leaving 22 bases between them. Looked up from germline, CDR1 is MNHEY and CDR2 is SVGAGI. This CDR3 contains 19 residues. CDR3 sequence reads: CASSYITHSPMTLNTEAFF. The CDR3 nucleotides are TGTGCCAGCAGTTACATTACTCATTCCCCCATGACACTGAACACTGAAGCTTTCTTT.

The rearrangement links TRBV6-1 to TRBJ2-7, with D uncertain. CDR1 is MNHNS, CDR2 SASEGT, per germline. CDR3 length equals 13 residues. Trimming took off 11 bases at V and 4 bases at J, with 18 bases between the two ends. The CDR3 is CASRAPRAYEQYF. As DNA, the CDR3 is TGTGCCTCTCGGGCCCCAAGGGCATACGAGCAGTACTTC.